These 27 T cell receptor beta chains share one sample of origin, sequenced in a study of blood T cell repertoires in COVID-19. The protocol was immunoSEQ multiplex PCR, while the TCRdb copy is restricted to in-frame clones and leaves out a portion. The table records roughly 430,000 clones, 88% of them present only once. The sample comprised PBMCs or T cells enriched from blood (not recorded which). The receptors originated from a woman in her forties with acute COVID-19.

The chain uses TRBV5-1 and TRBJ1-6; TRBD1 matches 10 bases. Germline V lookup: CDR1 SGHRS, CDR2 YFSETQ. V was pared by 4 bases and J by 8 bases, with 9 bases of the junction left unmatched. The CDR3 consists of 16 residues. CDR3 sequence (DNA): TGCGCCAGCAGCCTATCCACGACAGGGGGCGATTCACCCCTCCACTTT. Translation gives CASSLSTTGGDSPLHF.

The chain couples TRBV3-1 (or the pseudogene TRBV3-2) to TRBJ2-2, with D possibly matching TRBD2 (5 bases). The V and J ends lost 3 bases and 3 bases respectively, with 8 bases between them. Per germline, CDR1 LGHDT and CDR2 YNNKEL (reference sequence). The CDR3 loop spans 14 amino acids. CDR3 amino acids: CASSQYGDTGELFF. The CDR3 bases are TGTGCCAGCAGCCAGTACGGGGACACCGGGGAGCTGTTTTTT.

This chain links TRBV29-1 with TRBJ1-1; TRBD1 matches 9 bases. In germline, CDR1 is SQVTM, CDR2 ANQGSEA. The CDR3 runs 14 residues. Trimming took 6 bases from V and 0 from J; bases not matched to a gene: 5. CDR3 region: CSVRQGGMNTEAFF. The DNA of the CDR3 is TGCAGCGTCAGACAGGGGGGGATGAACACTGAAGCTTTCTTT.

The chain links TRBV6-5 to TRBJ1-2; a possible D gene is TRBD1 (6 bases). The CDR3 is made up of 14 amino acids. Germline CDR1 is MNHEY and CDR2 is SVGAGI. V was cut by 6 bases and J by 4 bases, with 15 bases left in between. The CDR3 reads CASRAGALAYGYTF. As DNA, the CDR3 is TGTGCCAGCAGGGCGGGGGCGTTGGCCTATGGCTACACCTTC.

J is TRBJ1-1 and V is TRBV6-1; no firm D call. Per the germline V gene, CDR1 is MNHNS and CDR2 is SASEGT. The CDR3 contains 14 residues. V was cut by 1 base and J by 1 base, with 7 bases left in between. This chain's CDR3 is CASSEGAGNTEAFF. The CDR3 nucleotides are TGTGCCAGCAGTGAAGGGGCAGGGAACACTGAAGCTTTCTTT.

This clone was detected once. CDR3 loop: CASSVEGVYGYTF. CDR3 in DNA: TGTGCCAGCAGTGTGGAGGGAGTCTATGGCTACACCTTC. This chain connects TRBV2 to TRBJ1-2; D call uncertain. The CDR3 consists of 13 residues. Trimming cost V 4 bases and J 4 bases, with 10 bases left between them. In germline, CDR1 is SNHLY, CDR2 FYNNEI.

The rearrangement uses TRBV23-1 and TRBJ2-3; TRBD1 matches 10 bases. TRBV23-1 is an ORF, and what it does is uncertain. Germline trimming cut 2 bases from V and 1 base from J; bases unmatched to any gene: 9. CDR3 length: 18 residues. The CDR3 bases are TGCGCCAGCAGTCAAGAAAACAGGGACAGGGGCGGCACAGATACGCAGTATTTT. It translates to CASSQENRDRGGTDTQYF.

This chain joins TRBV24-1 and TRBJ2-1; 7 positions agree with TRBD2. V shed 9 bases, J shed 2 bases, and the junction held 9 bases outside the gene matches. The germline V gene encodes CDR1 KGHDR and CDR2 SFDVKD. CDR3 length equals 15 residues. The CDR3, as DNA: TGTGCCACCCTTCTCGGGGGGACGACCTACAATGAGCAGTTCTTC. Its protein product is CATLLGGTTYNEQFF.

The gene calls are TRBV27 and TRBJ1-5, with D perhaps TRBD1 (5 bases). The CDR3 runs to 13 residues. V dropped 3 bases and J dropped 11 bases, with 14 bases sitting between them. Germline-derived CDR1 and CDR2 are MNHEY and SMNVEV (reference sequence). The CDR3 coding sequence is TGTGCCAGCAGTTTGAGTGGCGGGGGGACCCAGCATTTT. The encoded protein is CASSLSGGGTQHF.

The genes are TRBV2 and TRBJ1-3, with 8 bases lining up with TRBD1. Trimming cost V 6 bases and J 0 bases; bases outside gene matches: 4. The CDR3 is 15 residues long. CDR1 and CDR2 from the germline V gene are SNHLY and FYNNEI. CDR3 in amino acids: CASRRQGLSGNTIYF. The CDR3 DNA reads TGTGCCAGCAGGAGACAGGGGCTCTCTGGAAACACCATATATTTT.

The V call is TRBV28, the J call TRBJ2-7; 8 nucleotides agree with TRBD2. The CDR3 extends over 14 amino acids. The germline V gene has CDR1 MDHEN and CDR2 SYDVKM. The trim removed 6 bases at V and 2 bases at J, leaving 6 bases unmatched. This chain's CDR3 is CASRKRGGPYEQYF. The CDR3 region has the DNA TGTGCCAGCAGGAAACGGGGGGGACCCTACGAGCAGTACTTC. Full variable domain (outside the CDR3, taken from reference TRBV28 and TRBJ2-7): DVKVTQSSRYLVKRTGEKVFLECVQDMDHENMFWYRQDPGLGLRLIYFSYDVKMKEKGDIPEGYSVSREKKERFSLILESASTNQTSMYLCASRKRGGPYEQYFGPGTRLTVT.

The gene calls are TRBV27 and TRBJ1-2; a possible D gene is TRBD1 (5 bases). CDR3 size: 13 residues. The germline gives CDR1 MNHEY, CDR2 SMNVEV (reference sequence). Deletions cut 6 bases from V and 6 bases from J, with 14 bases between. CDR3: CASRLAGGNGYTF. Here the CDR3 DNA reads TGTGCCAGCAGGCTGGCGGGGGGGAATGGCTACACCTTC.

The chain recombines TRBV9 with TRBJ2-1, with a possible D match to TRBD2 (6 bases). CDR3 length: 16 residues. The germline V gene has CDR1 SGDLS and CDR2 YYNGEE. V lost 3 bases and J lost 1, with 14 bases in between. The CDR3 loop reads CASSAYPGLSYNEQFF. Here the CDR3 DNA reads TGTGCCAGCAGCGCGTATCCGGGACTTTCCTACAATGAGCAGTTCTTC.

The chain links TRBV3-1 (or the pseudogene TRBV3-2) to TRBJ1-2; D remains ambiguous. The V end was cut by 1 base, the J end by 3 bases, with 6 bases between. Germline V CDR1 and CDR2: LGHDT, YNNKEL (reference sequence). The CDR3 consists of 13 residues. CDR3 protein: CASSQASDYGYTF. In DNA, the CDR3 is TGTGCCAGCAGCCAAGCCTCAGACTATGGCTACACCTTC.

The rearrangement links TRBV6-5 to TRBJ1-2; 7 bases fit TRBD1. The germline gives CDR1 MNHEY, CDR2 SVGAGI. The CDR3 has 14 amino acids. V trimming: 7 bases; J trimming: 3 bases; junction bases outside the gene matches: 8. CDR3 loop: CASTSQGGHYGYTF. In DNA form, the CDR3 reads TGTGCCAGCACTTCTCAGGGGGGCCACTATGGCTACACCTTC.

V gene TRBV11-2 combines with J gene TRBJ1-1; 8 bases agree with TRBD1. V lost 0 bases, J lost 3 bases, and 6 bases stayed unmatched. This CDR3 spans 16 amino acids. Per germline, CDR1 SGHAT and CDR2 FQNNGV. For the CDR3, the DNA is TGTGCCAGCAGCTTAGATCTCGGGACAGGAGACACTGAAGCTTTCTTT. Protein sequence: CASSLDLGTGDTEAFF.

The genes are TRBV10-2 and TRBJ2-5, with 7 positions matching TRBD2. The CDR3 covers 15 residues. The V gene end was trimmed by 4 bases and the J gene end by 1 base; junction bases not matched to a gene: 6. The germline V gene has CDR1 WSHSY and CDR2 SAAADI. Written as DNA, the CDR3 is TGCGCCAGCAGTGTTGTGGGGGGGGTCCAAGAGACCCAGTACTTC. Amino acid sequence: CASSVVGGVQETQYF.

This chain links TRBV10-3 with TRBJ1-1, with 7 bases that match TRBD1. This CDR3 region has 13 residues. The trim removed 8 bases at V and 0 bases at J, leaving 3 bases unmatched. Germline V lookup: CDR1 ENHRY, CDR2 SYGVKD. The CDR3 reads CAIGGQLNTEAFF. Written as DNA, the CDR3 is TGTGCCATCGGGGGACAGCTGAACACTGAAGCTTTCTTT.

The chain has TRBV15 and TRBJ2-7; D is uncertain. The CDR3 totals 15 residues. The V gene's germline CDR1 is LNHNV and CDR2 YYDKDF (reference sequence). Trimming shortened V by 1 base and J by 0 bases, and 10 bases separated the two germline ends. This CDR3 reads CATSRVGESSYEQYF. The CDR3 bases are TGTGCCACCAGCAGAGTGGGCGAGAGCTCCTACGAGCAGTACTTC.

This chain joins TRBV5-4 and TRBJ2-3; TRBD1 matches at 7 bases. Germline CDR1 is SGHNT and CDR2 is YYREEE (reference sequence). Losses at the gene ends were 1 base for V and 0 bases for J; bases not matched to a gene: 2. The CDR3 consists of 15 residues. CDR3 coding DNA: TGTGCCAGCAGCTTGAAGGGGGCAAGCACAGATACGCAGTATTTT. Translated: CASSLKGASTDTQYF.

As to this clone: This same CDR3 is encoded by further DNA sequences in the sample. The V gene is TRBV5-4, the J gene TRBJ2-5; 7 bases agree with TRBD1. V was clipped by 2 bases and J by 3 bases; unmatched bases: 4. Germline assignment: CDR1 SGHNT and CDR2 YYREEE (reference sequence). This CDR3 region has 14 residues. CDR3 amino acids: CASSLPGQKETQYF. CDR3 in DNA: TGTGCCAGCAGCTTACCGGGACAGAAAGAGACCCAGTACTTC.

This clone was seen only a few times. This rearrangement joins TRBV20-1 to TRBJ2-5; D remains ambiguous. The germline V gene encodes CDR1 DFQATT and CDR2 SNEGSKA (reference sequence). CDR3 length equals 11 residues. V lost 7 bases and J 0 bases, leaving 6 bases between the germline ends. CDR3 DNA sequence: TGCAGTGTTGCAGACCAAGAGACCCAGTACTTC. Protein product: CSVADQETQYF.

This clone was counted only a few times. The DNA for the CDR3 is TGTGCCACCAGTGATCAGTCGAATGAGCAGTTCTTC. The encoded protein is CATSDQSNEQFF. The chain links TRBV24-1 to TRBJ2-1; unclear D gene. The V end was cut by 3 bases, the J end by 7 bases, with 6 bases between. The CDR3 runs to 12 residues. The germline gives CDR1 KGHDR, CDR2 SFDVKD.

Turning to this clone: The same CDR3 arises from other DNA sequences in this sample as well. The chain has TRBV5-1 and TRBJ2-7; tentative D call: TRBD1 (8 bases). V dropped 0 bases and J dropped 2 bases, with 12 bases sitting between them. The germline V gene encodes CDR1 SGHRS and CDR2 YFSETQ. The CDR3 length is 15 residues. CDR3 in amino acids: CASSLVQGGTYEQYF. The CDR3 bases are TGCGCCAGCAGCTTGGTACAGGGGGGGACCTACGAGCAGTACTTC.

The gene calls are TRBV3-1 (or the pseudogene TRBV3-2) and TRBJ2-5; a weak D match, TRBD2 (5 bases). Per the germline V gene, CDR1 is LGHDT and CDR2 is YNNKEL (reference sequence). V was trimmed by 5 bases and J by 1 base, leaving 11 bases between them. There are 14 residues in the CDR3. CDR3 amino acids: CASSYTAVQETQYF. The CDR3 DNA reads as TGTGCCAGCAGCTATACAGCGGTCCAAGAGACCCAGTACTTC.

The chain carries TRBV3-1 (or the pseudogene TRBV3-2) and TRBJ2-6, with 7 bases aligning to TRBD1. V gave up 4 bases and J gave up 2 bases; unmatched junction bases: 2. Germline CDR1 is LGHDT and CDR2 is YNNKEL (reference sequence). The CDR3 is made up of 15 amino acids. In DNA form, the CDR3 reads TGTGCCAGCAGCCCTGGGACAGCTGGGGCCAACGTCCTGACTTTC. Its translation is CASSPGTAGANVLTF.

Here the CDR3 DNA reads TGTGCCAGCACCATACAGGGGTATACGCAGTATTTT. Translated: CASTIQGYTQYF. The V gene is TRBV5-6, the J gene TRBJ2-3; 7 bases line up with TRBD1. The CDR3 runs 12 residues. Unmatched junction bases numbered 5, after V lost 6 bases and J lost 7 bases. Looked up from germline, CDR1 is SGHDT and CDR2 is YYEEEE.